Listed below are T cell receptor beta chains from one sample, sequenced in a study of molecular identifiers for immune sequencing clone quantification. Via MiXCR, TCRdb re-called the PCR reads, giving one row per CDR3 protein. The sample contains about 640,000 distinct CDR3 sequences, 15% to 20% of which appear only once. Sequencing was performed on naive CD8+ T cells from blood, with Jurkat cell RNA spiked in. These receptors were taken from a human donor in good health. Some libraries in this study had Jurkat cell RNA spiked in. The CDR3 runs from the conserved cysteine through the conserved F or W. A D gene is named only where the DNA matches it firmly. Rows give clone size only sometimes, using once, few, many, or a class for an expanded clone.

>TRBV4-1|.|TRBJ2-3|16|many
TGCGCCAGCAGCCAAGATCAACAGGGCTACACAGATACGCAGTATTTT
CASSQDQQGYTDTQYF
>TRBV27|.|TRBJ1-6|14|.
TGTGCCAGCCACGGTCGCCTTGGGGATTCACGCCTCCACTTT
CASHGRLGDSRLHF
>TRBV12-3/TRBV12-4|TRBD2|TRBJ2-4|17|many
TGTGCCAGCAGTTTCAATAGCGGGGGAGTAGCCAAAAACATTCAGTACTTC
CASSFNSGGVAKNIQYF
>TRBV12-3/TRBV12-4|TRBD2|TRBJ2-3|13|few
TGTGCCAGCAGTCCGGGAGGCACAGGTACGCAGTATTTT
CASSPGGTGTQYF
>TRBV19|.|TRBJ1-3|13|.
TGTGCCAGTAGTATGAGCTCTGGAAACACCATATATTTT
CASSMSSGNTIYF
>TRBV27|.|TRBJ2-5|13|many
TGTGCCAGCAGTTTATTCGTTCAAGAGACCCAGTACTTC
CASSLFVQETQYF
>TRBV6-5|TRBD2|TRBJ2-1|20|once
TGTGCCAGCAGTCACCCACTAGCGGGACCCTTCAACGTCGACTACAATGAGCAGTTCTTC
CASSHPLAGPFNVDYNEQFF
>TRBV27|.|TRBJ2-7|15|few
TGTGCCAGCAGTTTATATGTTGGGACAACGGCTCGGCAGTACTTC
CASSLYVGTTARQYF
>TRBV27|TRBD2|TRBJ2-3|16|many
TGTGCCAGCAGTCCCATGACGGGAGGGCCTACAGATACGCAGTATTTT
CASSPMTGGPTDTQYF
>TRBV20-1|TRBD1|TRBJ2-7|15|many
TGCAGTGCTAGAGAGGGGACAGGCCTTTCCTACGAGCAGTACTTC
CSAREGTGLSYEQYF
>TRBV5-5|.|TRBJ2-1|16|few
TGTGCCAGCAGCCCCCTCCAGGGGGGGACCTACAATGAGCAGTTCTTC
CASSPLQGGTYNEQFF
>TRBV19|.|TRBJ1-5|13|many
TGTGCCAGTACTTTGGCAGGCAGTCAGCCCCAGCATTTT
CASTLAGSQPQHF
>TRBV6-1|.|TRBJ1-1|13|.
TGTGCCAGCAGGGGGGACGGGGGTATTGAAGCTTTCTTT
CASRGDGGIEAFF
>TRBV4-3|.|TRBJ1-2|14|many
TGCGCCAGCAGCCAAAATACTCAGTTCTATGGCTACACCTTC
CASSQNTQFYGYTF
>TRBV6-5|.|TRBJ2-1|15|.
TGTGCCAGTTTGGACACCCAGCTCCCCTACAATGAGCAGTTCTTC
CASLDTQLPYNEQFF
>TRBV27|TRBD2|TRBJ2-3|15|many
TGTGCCAGCAGTACCATAGCGGGGGCCCCAGATACGCAGTATTTT
CASSTIAGAPDTQYF
>TRBV10-3|TRBD1|TRBJ2-3|18|many
TGTGCCATCAGTGACCCCATGGAGCCGGGACAGGGAACAGATACGCAGTATTTT
CAISDPMEPGQGTDTQYF
>TRBV7-9|TRBD2|TRBJ2-5|16|many
TGTGCCAGCAGCTTAGGACCTAGCGGTAATCAAGAGACCCAGTACTTC
CASSLGPSGNQETQYF
>TRBV12-3/TRBV12-4|TRBD2|TRBJ2-5|18|many
TGTGCCAGCAGTTTAGGGACTAGCGGGGGACCCAACCAAGAGACCCAGTACTTC
CASSLGTSGGPNQETQYF
>TRBV28|TRBD1|TRBJ2-6|20|many
TGTGCCAGCAGTTATCAGACCGGGACAGGGGTATTTGCTGGGGCCAACGTCCTGACTTTC
CASSYQTGTGVFAGANVLTF
>TRBV20-1|.|TRBJ2-5|16|.
TGCAGTGCTAGAGATCTTGGGGGGTCGGGCCAAGAGACCCAGTACTTC
CSARDLGGSGQETQYF
>TRBV3-1|TRBD1|TRBJ2-2|15|many
TGTGCCAGCAGCCCGGACAGGGACGGCACCGGGGAGCTGTTTTTT
CASSPDRDGTGELFF
>TRBV6-2/TRBV6-3|TRBD2|TRBJ2-1|14|few
TGTGCCAGCAGAAAGCGGGGGGGCCTCCATGAGCAGTTCTTC
CASRKRGGLHEQFF
>TRBV14|.|TRBJ1-5|12|many
TGTGCCAGCAGCCAAGATAGTCAGCCCCAGCATTTT
CASSQDSQPQHF
>TRBV20-1|.|TRBJ2-3|15|many
TGCAGTGTCCCCCCACTAGGAAATTTGGCAGATACGCAGTATTTT
CSVPPLGNLADTQYF
>TRBV14|.|TRBJ2-3|14|many
TGTGCCAGCAGCCAAGATAAGAGATCAGATACGCAGTATTTT
CASSQDKRSDTQYF
>TRBV11-2|.|TRBJ1-5|14|many
TGTGCCAGCAGCTTGGGGACACACAATCAGCCCCAGCATTTT
CASSLGTHNQPQHF
>TRBV6-2/TRBV6-3|TRBD2|TRBJ2-7|15|few
TGTGCCAGTCTAACCTTTCCGGGACTAACCTACGAGCAGTACTTC
CASLTFPGLTYEQYF
>TRBV6-1|.|TRBJ1-5|11|few
TGTGCCAGCAGTGGTTTTCAGCCCCAGCATTTT
CASSGFQPQHF
>TRBV13|.|TRBJ1-6|16|many
TGTGCCAGCAGCCCTAATGGATCGTCATATAATTCACCCCTCCACTTT
CASSPNGSSYNSPLHF
>TRBV5-1|TRBD2|TRBJ2-3|15|many
TGCGCCAGCAGCTTAGGCGGGGGAGTCACAGATACGCAGTATTTT
CASSLGGGVTDTQYF
>TRBV6-2/TRBV6-3|.|TRBJ2-7|14|.
TGTGCCAGCAGTCGACAGTCCACTTCCTACGAGCAGTACTTC
CASSRQSTSYEQYF
>TRBV27|TRBD1|TRBJ1-6|17|few
TGTGCCAGCAGTTCATGGACAGGTTCCCTTTATAATTCACCCCTCCACTTT
CASSSWTGSLYNSPLHF
>TRBV6-1|.|TRBJ1-1|10|once
TGTGCCGCCCATTACACTGAAGCTTTCTTT
CAAHYTEAFF
>TRBV7-2|TRBD2|TRBJ2-7|15|many
TGTGCCAGCAGCCCCACGTATAGCGGGAGGACCGAGCAGTACTTC
CASSPTYSGRTEQYF
>TRBV5-6|.|TRBJ2-2|14|.
TGTGCCAGCAGCGCTGGGGGGAACACCGGGGAGCTGTTTTTT
CASSAGGNTGELFF
>TRBV4-1|.|TRBJ2-5|13|many
TGCGCCAGCAGCCAAGTTGGGGTTGAGACCCAGTACTTC
CASSQVGVETQYF
>TRBV12-3/TRBV12-4|TRBD1|TRBJ2-3|15|many
TGTGCCAGCAGTCCTTGGGACAGGGGGACAGATACGCAGTATTTT
CASSPWDRGTDTQYF
>TRBV12-3/TRBV12-4|TRBD2|TRBJ2-2|15|many
TGTGCCAGCAGAGGACTAGCGGGATACACCGGGGAGCTGTTTTTT
CASRGLAGYTGELFF
>TRBV7-9|.|TRBJ2-2|14|many
TGTGCCAGCAGCTTAGCGGGCCTCACCGGGGAGCTGTTTTTT
CASSLAGLTGELFF
>TRBV20-1|.|TRBJ2-1|15|.
TGCAGTGCTAGAGTAGAGGGATCGGCCTACAATGAGCAGTTCTTC
CSARVEGSAYNEQFF
>TRBV6-2/TRBV6-3|TRBD2|TRBJ2-5|18|many
TGTGCCAGCAGTTACACGGGACTAGCGGTTACCAAGGAGGAGACCCAGTACTTC
CASSYTGLAVTKEETQYF
>TRBV2|TRBD1|TRBJ1-4|11|few
TGTGCCAGCAGCAGGGGGGAAAAACTGTTTTTT
CASSRGEKLFF
>TRBV27|TRBD1|TRBJ2-7|13|many
TGTGCCAGCACCGGGACAGGGAGCTACGAGCAGTACTTC
CASTGTGSYEQYF
>TRBV19|.|TRBJ1-1|12|many
TGTGCCAGCGAAGGCCGACTTTCTGAAGCTTTCTTT
CASEGRLSEAFF
>TRBV4-3|TRBD1|TRBJ2-7|17|many
TGCGCCAGCAGCCAAGATAGTGCGGGACAGGGCTTTTACGAGCAGTACTTC
CASSQDSAGQGFYEQYF
>TRBV4-3|TRBD2|TRBJ2-7|17|.
TGCGCCAGCAGCCAAGGGGGGGTAGCGGGAGGTGTCTACGAGCAGTACTTC
CASSQGGVAGGVYEQYF
>TRBV28|.|TRBJ1-2|13|few
TGTGCCAGCAGGGAAGGGGGGGACTATGGCTACACCTTC
CASREGGDYGYTF
>TRBV6-6|TRBD1|TRBJ2-4|17|many
TGTGCCAGCAGGGAGTGGACAGGACCCTTAGCCAAAAACATTCAGTACTTC
CASREWTGPLAKNIQYF
>TRBV5-4|TRBD1|TRBJ1-1|14|many
TGTGCCAGCAGCTGGACAGGGGGGTGGACTGAAGCTTTCTTT
CASSWTGGWTEAFF
>TRBV5-1|.|TRBJ2-1|15|many
TGCGCCAGCAGCTTGTCTGGCCTAGGATACAATGAGCAGTTCTTC
CASSLSGLGYNEQFF
>TRBV7-9|.|TRBJ2-5|15|many
TGTGCCAGCAGCTCCCCCTACGGGATTCTAGAGACCCAGTACTTC
CASSSPYGILETQYF
>TRBV10-3|.|TRBJ2-7|14|few
TGTGCCATCAGGGAGGGGGGTGCCTCCTACGAGCAGTACTTC
CAIREGGASYEQYF
>TRBV13|.|TRBJ1-4|13|many
TGTGCCAGCACCCAGGGGCCATTTGAAAAACTGTTTTTT
CASTQGPFEKLFF
>TRBV9|TRBD2|TRBJ2-7|14|few
TGTGCCAGCAGCGTATCTGGGGAGGGCTACGAGCAGTACTTC
CASSVSGEGYEQYF